This T cell receptor beta chain stems from a study of radiation and T cells in renal cell carcinoma. Study-level findings and limits: From baseline, blood top tumor clonotypes peaked at 2 weeks post-radiation. Without pretreatment biopsies, baseline tumor clonotype presence was undetermined.

For this clone: The antigen is not known.

Time point specified: blood 4 weeks post-SBRT, at nephrectomy. This sample's treatment: 15 Gy SBRT to primary tumor, nephrectomy 4 weeks later. Nephrectomy followed 15 Gy stereotactic body radiation by 4 weeks. Radiation-treated patients gave blood at baseline, week 2 and week 4. The germline V gene encodes CDR1 KGHSH and CDR2 LQKENI. Between the trimmed V and J ends, which lost 1 base and 7 bases, there was a span of 22 bases. The CDR3 spans 18 residues. Repertoires were generated with immunoSEQ multiplex PCR, while TCRdb's copy carries only in-frame clones and drops some. The sample has around 81,000 clones, around four fifths seen once.

The chain joins TRBV18 to TRBJ2-2; D is unresolved. This specimen was blood, taken from a patient whose treatment included radiotherapy and nephrectomy. The source is a middle-aged man with renal cell carcinoma. The CDR3 loop reads CASSPQVPGSPSGGELFF. The DNA of the CDR3 is TGTGCCAGCTCACCACAGGTCCCCGGGTCCCCGAGTGGCGGGGAGCTGTTTTTT.